This T cell receptor (beta chain) was obtained from a study of shared clonotypes between healthy human individuals (dated by TCRdb to the early 2020s). The study in broad terms: The cohort comprised two women and three men aged 18 to 49 years. For each donor, CD4 naive and CD4 memory were each given three plates, CD8 naive was given two plates, and CD8 memory was given one plate. To estimate repertoire size and how much clonotypes are shared between individuals, the study performed deep sequencing of blood TCR repertoires from a few healthy adults. Libraries were prepared and TCR repertoires were sequenced by different laboratories using diverse techniques, in order to increase sequencing depth and limit assay-specific biases. Leukapheresis yielded between about 0.94 and 10 billion PBMCs per donor. Overall study results and their limits: When a few donors were compared, the shared fraction of clonotypes was about 5.2% for naive CD4, approximately 3.3% for naive CD8, 2% to 2.5% for memory CD4, and around 0.37% for memory CD8. Even with the large sequencing depth, rarefaction of the sorted-subset datasets indicated that sequencing was incomplete. Pairwise subsampling led to the expectation that sequencing depth would affect the degree of clonotype sharing among donors. Naive subsets generally had larger estimated clonotype richness than memory subsets. Compared with non-shared clonotypes, clonotypes shared by all four sorted-subset donors had higher generation probabilities. Sampling was restricted to blood, and TCR repertoires in tissues likely differ from the TCR repertoires found in blood. The small number of donors limited the genetic and exposure-history diversity represented.

Measured from the cysteine to the phenylalanine, the CDR3 is 15 residues long. Left in the record is the CDR3 DNA by itself, 45 bases read in frame from the first base. V was cut back by 2 bases and J by 3 bases, leaving a gap of 14 bases between them. CDR1 and CDR2, looked up from the germline V gene, are MDHEN and SYDVKM. Using the deep immunoSEQ assay, TCR CDR3 regions were amplified from genomic DNA by multiplex PCR. Extracted genomic DNA from each cell subset was distributed evenly across all wells of several immunoSEQ 96-well plates, and each plate was treated as a replicate. Each replicate PCR for sorted subsets received roughly 0.2 ug genomic DNA, equal to about 30,000 T cell genomes. Purified libraries were measured with a Qubit 3.0 fluorometer, size-checked on a Bioanalyzer 2100, and measured again with the KAPA Library Quantification kit. Every immunoSEQ 96-well plate was sequenced on a separate single-read 150-cycle Illumina NextSeq 550 flow cell. Concerning the study's data processing: Because the immunoSEQ output held only junctional sequences and lacked quality scores, the filtering could not match the filtering applied to full-length reads. To assign V/J genes and CDR3, sequences were annotated against IMGT germline references using PyIR, a Python wrapper for IgBLAST v1.9. Reads were removed for weak V/J assignments (E-value above 1e-6), missing CDR3, stop codons, out-of-frame junctions, or ambiguous translated residues. V3J clonotypes were defined as sequences sharing the same inferred V gene, J gene, and CDR3 amino acid sequence. Percentage overlap between repertoires was computed as shared unique clonotypes divided by the size of the smaller repertoire. Repertoire richness was assessed with RTK rarefaction, the Chao1 estimator, and Recon v2.1 estimates of unobserved clonotypes. Generation probabilities were computed with OLGA for all TCRbeta clonotypes obtained by the gDNA method from a handful of donors. TCRdb carries this immuneACCESS record with in-frame sequences only. Its versions omit some clonotypes, under half of them owing to an unresolved V gene in the studies checked, with the rest unexplained. V and J calls and clone size come straight from that table; D and trimming were deduced from the DNA. The sample has around 700,000 clones on record, under 95% of them singletons. The biggest ten clones account for about 24% of the sample.

CD8 naive samples were obtained by positive selection for CCR7 among CD45RO-negative cells, yielding a CD45RA+CCR7+ population from which TemRA cells were excluded. The donors were healthy, HIV-negative adults with no recently reported acute infections or vaccinations. Every donor was a Caucasian adult residing in Nashville, Tennessee, USA. Blood was collected by leukapheresis, and PBMCs were isolated by Ficoll-Histopaque density gradient centrifugation and then cryopreserved in liquid nitrogen vapor phase. Analytical flow cytometry was used to check the purity and quantity of every magnetically sorted T cell population. Genomic DNA was isolated from every sorted fraction and measured by UV absorbance on a Nanodrop 2000c. Points on this clone: Its antigen target is currently unknown. One base away there is no much larger clone; base qualities are not given.

The receptor's source is a young man in good health. The V and J genes are TRBV28 and TRBJ2-7; the D segment could be TRBD1, given 6 matching bases. Sequencing used naive CD8+ T cells sorted from blood. What this sample's cell subset or site label stands for: CD45RA+CCR7+. The CDR3 protein sequence reads: CASSLQGLLHYEQYF. The DNA is as follows: TGTGCCAGCAGTTTACAGGGGCTCCTTCACTACGAGCAGTACTTC. With the portions outside the CDR3 filled from the reference TRBV28 and TRBJ2-7 genes, the complete variable region becomes DVKVTQSSRYLVKRTGEKVFLECVQDMDHENMFWYRQDPGLGLRLIYFSYDVKMKEKGDIPEGYSVSREKKERFSLILESASTNQTSMYLCASSLQGLLHYEQYFGPGTRLTVT.